This is a list of T cell receptor beta chains from one sample in a study of cytomegalovirus exposure and HLA in healthy donors. Only in-frame clones appear in the TCRdb table, and some are missing; sequencing was by immunoSEQ multiplex PCR. The sample shows some 120,000 clones, around 64% of them seen only once. Input material: PBMCs. These receptors were taken from a woman in her 30s in good health and CMV-seronegative. Each CDR3 is given with its conserved first and last residue. Each record gives: D gene, clone size, V gene, J gene, CDR3 protein, CDR3 DNA. A D gene is named only where the DNA matches it firmly. The listing skips clone size in some rows; elsewhere it reads once, few, many or a size class.

>TRBD1|.|TRBV7-3|TRBJ1-2
CASSLSETGEEGYTF
TGTGCCAGCAGCCTCAGTGAGACAGGGGAGGAGGGCTACACCTTC
>TRBD1|.|TRBV18|TRBJ1-1
CASSSDRSAEDTEAFF
TGTGCCAGCTCATCGGACAGGTCGGCCGAGGACACTGAAGCTTTCTTT
>.|.|TRBV27|TRBJ2-3
CASSLTTRLTDTQYF
TGTGCCAGCAGTTTAACGACTAGACTCACAGATACGCAGTATTTT
>.|few|TRBV6-1|TRBJ2-4
CASSGWDFGAKNIQYF
TGTGCCAGCAGTGGGTGGGACTTTGGGGCCAAAAACATTCAGTACTTC
>.|once|TRBV5-4|TRBJ2-5
CASSPLTGESQETQYF
TGTGCCAGCAGTCCTCTAACGGGAGAGAGCCAAGAGACCCAGTACTTC
>.|.|TRBV5-1|TRBJ2-3
CASSLNDYTDTQYF
TGCGCCAGCAGCTTGAACGACTACACAGATACGCAGTATTTT
>.|few|TRBV28|TRBJ2-7
CASSLRQGFHYEQYF
TGTGCCAGCAGTTTGAGGCAGGGCTTCCATTACGAGCAGTACTTC
>TRBD1|.|TRBV25-1|TRBJ2-1
CASSFRDRYYNEQFF
TGTGCCAGCTCGTTCCGGGACAGGTACTACAATGAGCAGTTCTTC
>TRBD2|.|TRBV7-3|TRBJ2-5
CASSKGLAGGGETQYF
TGTGCCAGCAGCAAGGGACTAGCGGGAGGGGGAGAGACCCAGTACTTC
>TRBD2|.|TRBV7-8|TRBJ2-7
CASSLRDYSYEQYF
TGTGCCAGCAGCTTGCGGGACTATTCCTACGAGCAGTACTTC
>TRBD1|.|TRBV9|TRBJ1-1
CASSTLTGPNTEAFF
TGTGCCAGCAGCACATTGACAGGGCCGAACACTGAAGCTTTCTTT
>.|few|TRBV28|TRBJ1-1
CASSLFRGLNTEAFF
TGTGCCAGCAGTTTATTTAGGGGATTGAACACTGAAGCTTTCTTT
>TRBD1|few|TRBV28|TRBJ1-2
CASSPLWTGDGYTF
TGTGCCAGCAGTCCACTTTGGACAGGGGATGGCTACACCTTC
>.|.|TRBV6-1|TRBJ2-7
CASSRDSISYEQYF
TGTGCCAGCAGCCGAGACAGTATCTCCTACGAGCAGTACTTC
>TRBD1|.|TRBV7-2|TRBJ2-1
CASSLPGTGVNEQFF
TGTGCCAGCAGCTTACCCGGGACAGGGGTCAATGAGCAGTTCTTC
>TRBD1|.|TRBV5-1|TRBJ1-3
CASSLGPTGGAYGNTIYF
TGCGCCAGCAGCTTGGGGCCCACAGGGGGCGCTTACGGAAACACCATATATTTT
>.|few|TRBV10-3|TRBJ2-1
CAISDQGLSSYNEQFF
TGTGCCATCAGTGACCAGGGGCTAAGCTCCTACAATGAGCAGTTCTTC
>TRBD1|.|TRBV7-2|TRBJ2-1
CASSLGTAYNEQFF
TGTGCCAGCAGCCTGGGGACAGCCTACAATGAGCAGTTCTTC
>TRBD1|few|TRBV5-6|TRBJ2-2
CASSLGQGANTGELFF
TGTGCCAGCAGCTTGGGACAGGGGGCGAACACCGGGGAGCTGTTTTTT